This T cell receptor beta chain was sequenced during a study of shared clonotypes between healthy human individuals. Study-wide findings and caveats: Blood was the sole source, and tissue repertoires probably differ.

Turning to this clone: Its antigen is not identified.

The germline V gene encodes CDR1 ENHRY and CDR2 SYGVKD. Trimming took 2 bases from V and 1 from J; bases not matched to a gene: 3. The CDR3 contains 15 residues. CD45RO-negative, CCR7-positively selected cells formed the naive CD8 fraction, excluding terminally differentiated effector memory CD45RA+ cells. The input for sorted-subset replicate PCRs was approximately 200 ng DNA, some 28,000 T cell genomes. Sequencing was performed with immunoSEQ multiplex PCR; in TCRdb, only in-frame clones are kept and a portion is missing. In the table there are roughly 2.1 million clones, 85% to 95% of which are singletons.

Source material: naive CD8+ T cells from PBMCs. The rearrangement uses TRBV10-3 and TRBJ2-7, with TRBD2 matching over 9 bases. This receptor was obtained from a young man in good health. Some clones in this sample may be carry-over from other donors' samples. As DNA, the CDR3 is TGTGCCATCAGTGAGATGGCGGGAGGGTCCTACGAGCAGTACTTC. Amino acid sequence: CAISEMAGGSYEQYF.